This TCR beta chain comes out of a study of blood T cell repertoires in COVID-19. Study-level background: PBMCs, B-cell-depleted T cells, or T cells were the source of the cDNA or gDNA that made up the material.

As originally analysed: Counts of nucleated cells, estimated from reference gene primer amplification, were obtained. Generated by immunoSEQ multiplex PCR, the TCRdb table keeps only in-frame clones and is missing some. The V and J calls and the clone size are those of that table, but D and trimming were determined from the DNA. The sample has roughly 170,000 clones, less than 85% seen once. The germline V gene encodes CDR1 SGHAT and CDR2 FQNNGV. Unmatched junction bases numbered 5, after V lost 1 base and J lost 1 base. This CDR3 is built from 17 residues. The chain uses TRBV11-2 and TRBJ2-2; 8 bases are a match to TRBD1. Sequenced: peripheral blood. This sequence originates from a human donor in a cohort sampled during active COVID-19. In DNA, the CDR3 is TGTGCCAGCAGCTTAGGGGTGGGGACAGGGAACACCGGGGAGCTGTTTTTT. Residues: CASSLGVGTGNTGELFF.